This TCR beta chain appears in the sequencing data of a study of HIV-infected children after antiretroviral therapy interruption. About the study: Most participating children were previously exposed to EBV and CMV. Weeks 0, 12, interruption end (24 or 48), and about 3 years post-study gave interruption-arm samples. In continuous treatment, analyzed samples were from weeks 0, 48 and 150.

Treatment denoted: PENTA 11 planned treatment interruption arm or continuous ART arm. The V and J ends lost 6 bases and 3 bases respectively, with 6 bases between them. Per the germline V gene, CDR1 is LNHDA and CDR2 is SQIVND (reference sequence). This CDR3 is built from 11 residues. General study results and limits: Naive CD4+ sequences overlapped less between time points once interruption began.

RNA-based 3' RACE libraries used unique molecular identifiers. Using its own MiXCR run on the 3' RACE reads, TCRdb lists one record per CDR3 protein. The sample lists thousands of distinct CDR3 sequences; approximately 15% were seen once. This clonotype was seen many times. Its antigen is currently unknown. V gene TRBV19 combines with J gene TRBJ2-7; no clear D. This clonotype originated in a pool of human donors with HIV. This specimen was CD45RO+ CD8+ T cells from PBMCs, pooled from several time points, taken from a donor given antiretroviral therapy, either interrupted or continuous. Subset in this sample: memory CD8+ CD45RO+ CD45RA- T cells. Written as DNA, the CDR3 is TGTGCCAGTAGCTTTTACTACGAGCAGTACTTC. Its translation is CASSFYYEQYF. Complete variable domain (other parts from reference TRBV19 and TRBJ2-7): DGGITQSPKYLFRKEGQNVTLSCEQNLNHDAMYWYRQDPGQGLRLIYYSQIVNDFQKGDIAEGYSVSREKKESFPLTVTSAQKNPTAFYLCASSFYYEQYFGPGTRLTVT.